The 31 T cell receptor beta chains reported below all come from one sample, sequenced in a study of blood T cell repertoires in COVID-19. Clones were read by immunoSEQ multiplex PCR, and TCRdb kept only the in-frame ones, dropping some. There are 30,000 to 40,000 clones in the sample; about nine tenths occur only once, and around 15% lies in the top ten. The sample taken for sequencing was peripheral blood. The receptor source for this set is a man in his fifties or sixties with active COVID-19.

CDR3 residues: CASTTGQSNTEAFF. The CDR3 DNA sequence: TGTGCCAGTACCACGGGACAGTCAAACACTGAAGCTTTCTTT. V gene TRBV19 combines with J gene TRBJ1-1; 7 bases align to TRBD1. Germline CDR1 and CDR2: LNHDA and SQIVND (reference sequence). This CDR3 has 14 residues. The V segment lost 7 bases and the J segment 2 bases; nucleotides outside the gene matches: 7. Full variable domain (outside the CDR3, taken from reference TRBV19 and TRBJ1-1): DGGITQSPKYLFRKEGQNVTLSCEQNLNHDAMYWYRQDPGQGLRLIYYSQIVNDFQKGDIAEGYSVSREKKESFPLTVTSAQKNPTAFYLCASTTGQSNTEAFFGQGTRLTVV.

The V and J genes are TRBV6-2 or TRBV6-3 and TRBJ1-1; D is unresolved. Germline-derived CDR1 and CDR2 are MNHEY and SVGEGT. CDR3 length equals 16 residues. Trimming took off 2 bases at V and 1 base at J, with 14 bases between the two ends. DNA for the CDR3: TGTGCCAGCAGTTACACCTCCTATTTTAGGAACACTGAAGCTTTCTTT. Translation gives CASSYTSYFRNTEAFF.

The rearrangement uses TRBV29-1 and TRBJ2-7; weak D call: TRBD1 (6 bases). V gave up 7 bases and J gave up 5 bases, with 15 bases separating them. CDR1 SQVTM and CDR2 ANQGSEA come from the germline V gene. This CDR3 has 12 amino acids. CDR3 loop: CSATAGDNEQYF. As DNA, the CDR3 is TGCAGCGCTACGGCAGGGGATAACGAGCAGTACTTC.

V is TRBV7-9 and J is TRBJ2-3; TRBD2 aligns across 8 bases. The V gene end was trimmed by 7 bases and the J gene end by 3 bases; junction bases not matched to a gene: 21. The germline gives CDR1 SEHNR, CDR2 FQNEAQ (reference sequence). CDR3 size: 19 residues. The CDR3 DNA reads TGTGCCAGCACCTCCAGAGGCGGTACAGCGGGAGTTGGGACAGATACGCAGTATTTT. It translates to CASTSRGGTAGVGTDTQYF. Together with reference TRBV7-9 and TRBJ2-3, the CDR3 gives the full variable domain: DTGVSQNPRHKITKRGQNVTFRCDPISEHNRLYWYRQTLGQGPEFLTYFQNEAQLEKSRLLSDRFSAERPKGSFSTLEIQRTEQGDSAMYLCASTSRGGTAGVGTDTQYFGPGTRLTVL.

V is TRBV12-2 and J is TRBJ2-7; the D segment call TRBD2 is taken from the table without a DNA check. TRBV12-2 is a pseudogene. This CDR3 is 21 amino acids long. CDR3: CASRPPGWVGGRRDFSYEQYF. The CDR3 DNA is TGTGCAAGTCGCCCTCCCGGCTGGGTGGGGGGGCGTAGGGACTTCTCCTACGAGCAGTACTTC.

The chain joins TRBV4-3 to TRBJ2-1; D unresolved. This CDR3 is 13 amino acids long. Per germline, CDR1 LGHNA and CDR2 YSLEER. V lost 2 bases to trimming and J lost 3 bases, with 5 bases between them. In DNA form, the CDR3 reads TGCGCCAGCAGCCAATCACTCTACAATGAGCAGTTCTTC. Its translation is CASSQSLYNEQFF.

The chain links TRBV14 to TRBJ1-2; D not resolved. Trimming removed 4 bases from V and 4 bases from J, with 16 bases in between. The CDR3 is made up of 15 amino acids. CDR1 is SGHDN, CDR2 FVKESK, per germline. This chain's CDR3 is CASSLRGSAPYGYTF. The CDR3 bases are TGTGCCAGCAGCCTCCGCGGCTCAGCCCCCTATGGCTACACCTTC.

CDR3 region: CASSRDRYYEQYF. CDR3 bases: TGTGCCAGCAGCCGGGACAGATACTACGAGCAGTACTTC. The chain carries TRBV6-5 and TRBJ2-7; TRBD1 agrees at 7 bases. V lost 6 bases and J lost 3; bases outside the gene matches: 5. The CDR3 spans 13 residues. Germline V gene data show CDR1 as MNHEY and CDR2 as SVGAGI.

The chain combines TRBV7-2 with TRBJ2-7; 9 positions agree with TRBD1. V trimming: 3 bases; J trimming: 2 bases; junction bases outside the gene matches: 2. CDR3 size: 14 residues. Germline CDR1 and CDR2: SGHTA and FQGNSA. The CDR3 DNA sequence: TGTGCCAGCAGCTTCAGGGACAGGGCCTACGAGCAGTACTTC. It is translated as CASSFRDRAYEQYF.

The CDR3 loop is CASSYGPVGYEQYF. The CDR3 DNA is TGTGCCAGCAGTTACGGGCCTGTGGGCTACGAGCAGTACTTC. This chain joins TRBV6-5 and TRBJ2-7; D is unclear. Trimming shortened V by 2 bases and J by 3 bases, and 11 bases separated the two germline ends. CDR1 and CDR2 (germline): MNHEY, SVGAGI. The CDR3 extends over 14 amino acids.

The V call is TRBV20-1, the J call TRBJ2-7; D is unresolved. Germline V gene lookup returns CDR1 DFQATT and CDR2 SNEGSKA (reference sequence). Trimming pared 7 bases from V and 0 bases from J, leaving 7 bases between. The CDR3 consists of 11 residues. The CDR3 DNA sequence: TGCAGTGTTCTCCTCTCCTACGAGCAGTACTTC. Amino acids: CSVLLSYEQYF.

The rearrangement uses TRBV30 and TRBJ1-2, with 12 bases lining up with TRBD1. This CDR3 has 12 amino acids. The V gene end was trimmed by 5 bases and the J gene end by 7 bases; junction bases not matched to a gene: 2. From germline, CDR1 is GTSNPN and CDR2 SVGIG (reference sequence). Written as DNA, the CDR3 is TGTGCCTGGGGGACAGGGGGCGCTGGCTACACCTTC. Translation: CAWGTGGAGYTF.

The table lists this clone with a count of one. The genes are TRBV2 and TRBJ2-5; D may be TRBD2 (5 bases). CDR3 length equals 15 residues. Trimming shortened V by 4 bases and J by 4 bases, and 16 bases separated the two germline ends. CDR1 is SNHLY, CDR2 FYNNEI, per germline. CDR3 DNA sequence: TGTGCCAGCAGTGCAAGGACTGCGGCGGGAGAGACCCAGTACTTC. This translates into CASSARTAAGETQYF. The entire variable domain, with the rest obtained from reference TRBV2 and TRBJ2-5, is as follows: EPEVTQTPSHQVTQMGQEVILRCVPISNHLYFYWYRQILGQKVEFLVSFYNNEISEKSEIFDDQFSVERPDGSNFTLKIRSTKLEDSAMYFCASSARTAAGETQYFGPGTRLLVL.

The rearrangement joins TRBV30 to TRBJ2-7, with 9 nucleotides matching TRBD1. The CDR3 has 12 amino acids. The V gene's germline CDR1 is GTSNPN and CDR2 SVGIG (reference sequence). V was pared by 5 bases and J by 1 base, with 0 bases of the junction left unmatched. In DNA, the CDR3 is TGTGCCTGGGACAGGGGGTCCTACGAGCAGTACTTC. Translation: CAWDRGSYEQYF.

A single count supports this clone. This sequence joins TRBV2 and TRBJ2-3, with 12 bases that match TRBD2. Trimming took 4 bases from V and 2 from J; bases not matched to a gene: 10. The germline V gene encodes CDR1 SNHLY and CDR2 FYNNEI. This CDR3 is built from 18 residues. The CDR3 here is CASSGALGLAGNTDTQYF. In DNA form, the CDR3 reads TGTGCCAGCAGTGGGGCCCTGGGACTAGCGGGCAACACAGATACGCAGTATTTT.

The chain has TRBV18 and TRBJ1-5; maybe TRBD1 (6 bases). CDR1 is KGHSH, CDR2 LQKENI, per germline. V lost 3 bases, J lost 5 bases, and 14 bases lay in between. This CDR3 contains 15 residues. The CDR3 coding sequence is TGTGCCAGCTCACCGTCGATGGCAGGGGATCAGCCCCAGCATTTT. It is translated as CASSPSMAGDQPQHF.

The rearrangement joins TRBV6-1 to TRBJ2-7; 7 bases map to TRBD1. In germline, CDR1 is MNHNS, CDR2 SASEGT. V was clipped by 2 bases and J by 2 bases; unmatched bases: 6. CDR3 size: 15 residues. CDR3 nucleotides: TGTGCCAGCAGTGAACTGACAGGGTCTACCTACGAGCAGTACTTC. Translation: CASSELTGSTYEQYF.

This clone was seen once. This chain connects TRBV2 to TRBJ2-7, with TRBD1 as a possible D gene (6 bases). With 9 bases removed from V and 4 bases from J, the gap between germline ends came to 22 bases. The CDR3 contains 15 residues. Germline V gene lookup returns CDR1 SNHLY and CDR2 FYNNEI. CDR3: CARWGLTVGTYEQYF. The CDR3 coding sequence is TGTGCCAGATGGGGGCTGACAGTAGGGACATACGAGCAGTACTTC.

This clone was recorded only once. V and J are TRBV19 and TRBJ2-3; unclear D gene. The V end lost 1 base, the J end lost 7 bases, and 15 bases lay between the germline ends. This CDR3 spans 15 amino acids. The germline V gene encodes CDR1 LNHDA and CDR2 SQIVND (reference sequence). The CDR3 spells CASSIGLVLSNTQYF. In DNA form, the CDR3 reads TGTGCCAGTAGTATAGGGCTCGTCCTGTCAAATACGCAGTATTTT.

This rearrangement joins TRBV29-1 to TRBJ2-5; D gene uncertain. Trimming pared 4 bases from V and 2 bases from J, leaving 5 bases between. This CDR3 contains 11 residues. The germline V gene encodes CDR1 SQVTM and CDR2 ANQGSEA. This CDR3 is CSVVVQETQYF. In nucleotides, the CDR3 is TGCAGCGTTGTAGTTCAAGAGACCCAGTACTTC.

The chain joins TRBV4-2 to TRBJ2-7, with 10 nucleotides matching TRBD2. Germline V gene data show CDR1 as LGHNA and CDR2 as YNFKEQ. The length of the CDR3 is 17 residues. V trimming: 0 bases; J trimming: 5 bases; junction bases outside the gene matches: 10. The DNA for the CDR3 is TGTGCCAGCAGCCAAGAAGGCGGAGCTAGCGGGGGCAACGAGCAGTACTTC. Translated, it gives CASSQEGGASGGNEQYF.

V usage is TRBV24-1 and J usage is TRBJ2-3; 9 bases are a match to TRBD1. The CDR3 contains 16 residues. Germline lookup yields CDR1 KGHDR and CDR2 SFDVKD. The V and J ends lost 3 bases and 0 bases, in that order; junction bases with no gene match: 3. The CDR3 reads CATSDTTGGSTDTQYF. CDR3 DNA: TGTGCCACCAGTGATACGACAGGGGGGAGCACAGATACGCAGTATTTT.

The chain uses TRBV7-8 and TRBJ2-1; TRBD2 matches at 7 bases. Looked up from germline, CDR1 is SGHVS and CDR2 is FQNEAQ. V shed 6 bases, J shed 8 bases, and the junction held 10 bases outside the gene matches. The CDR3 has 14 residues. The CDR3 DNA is TGTGCCAGCAGTGAAAGACTAGCTAACGATGAGCAGTTCTTC. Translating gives CASSERLANDEQFF.

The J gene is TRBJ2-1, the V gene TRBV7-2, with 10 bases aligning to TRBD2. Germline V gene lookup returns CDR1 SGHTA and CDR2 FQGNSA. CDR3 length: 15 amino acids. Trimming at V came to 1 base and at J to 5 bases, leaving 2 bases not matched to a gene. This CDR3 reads CASSLELAGNNEQFF. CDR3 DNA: TGTGCCAGCAGCTTAGAACTAGCGGGGAACAATGAGCAGTTCTTC. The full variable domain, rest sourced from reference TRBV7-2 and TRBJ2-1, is GAGVSQSPSNKVTEKGKDVELRCDPISGHTALYWYRQSLGQGLEFLIYFQGNSAPDKSGLPSDRFSAERTGGSVSTLTIQRTQQEDSAVYLCASSLELAGNNEQFFGPGTRLTVL.

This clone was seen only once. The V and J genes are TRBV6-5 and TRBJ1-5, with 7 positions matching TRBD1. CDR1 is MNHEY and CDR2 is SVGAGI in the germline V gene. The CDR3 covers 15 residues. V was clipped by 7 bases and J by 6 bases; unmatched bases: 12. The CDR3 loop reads CASTRTGDLSQPQHF. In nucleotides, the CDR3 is TGTGCCAGCACCCGAACAGGGGATTTGAGTCAGCCCCAGCATTTT.

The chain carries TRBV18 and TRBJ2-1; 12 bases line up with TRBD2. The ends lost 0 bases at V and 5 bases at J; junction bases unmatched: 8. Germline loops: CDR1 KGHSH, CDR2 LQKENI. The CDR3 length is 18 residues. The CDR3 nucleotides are TGTGCCAGCTCACCACCGAACAGACTAGCGGGGGCCCACAATGAGCAGTTCTTC. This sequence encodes CASSPPNRLAGAHNEQFF. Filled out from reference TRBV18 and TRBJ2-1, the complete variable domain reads NAGVMQNPRHLVRRRGQEARLRCSPMKGHSHVYWYRQLPEEGLKFMVYLQKENIIDESGMPKERFSAEFPKEGPSILRIQQVVRGDSAAYFCASSPPNRLAGAHNEQFFGPGTRLTVL.

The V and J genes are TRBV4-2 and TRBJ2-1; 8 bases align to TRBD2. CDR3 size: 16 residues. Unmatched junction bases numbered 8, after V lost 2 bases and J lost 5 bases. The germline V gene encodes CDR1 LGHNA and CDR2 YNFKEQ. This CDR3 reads CASSQSPSGGNNEQFF. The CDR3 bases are TGTGCCAGCAGCCAATCCCCCAGCGGGGGAAACAATGAGCAGTTCTTC.

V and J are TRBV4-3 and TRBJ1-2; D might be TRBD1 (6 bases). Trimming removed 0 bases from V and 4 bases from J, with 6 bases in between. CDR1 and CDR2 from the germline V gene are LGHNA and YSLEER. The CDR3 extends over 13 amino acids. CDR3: CASSQDRGYGYTF. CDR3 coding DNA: TGCGCCAGCAGCCAAGACAGGGGCTATGGCTACACCTTC.

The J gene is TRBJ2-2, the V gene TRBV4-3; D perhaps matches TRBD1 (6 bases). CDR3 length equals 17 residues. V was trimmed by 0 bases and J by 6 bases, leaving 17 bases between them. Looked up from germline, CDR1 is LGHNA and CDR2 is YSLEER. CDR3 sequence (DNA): TGCGCCAGCAGCCAAGAAGACAGGTTATGGGGATCCGGGGAGCTGTTTTTT. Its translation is CASSQEDRLWGSGELFF.

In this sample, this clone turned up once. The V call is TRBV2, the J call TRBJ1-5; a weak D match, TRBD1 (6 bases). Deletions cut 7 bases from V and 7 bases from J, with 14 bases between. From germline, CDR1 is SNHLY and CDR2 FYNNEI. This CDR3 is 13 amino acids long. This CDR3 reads CASTRNRAQPQHF. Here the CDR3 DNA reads TGTGCCAGCACCAGAAACAGGGCACAGCCCCAGCATTTT. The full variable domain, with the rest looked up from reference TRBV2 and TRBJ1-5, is EPEVTQTPSHQVTQMGQEVILRCVPISNHLYFYWYRQILGQKVEFLVSFYNNEISEKSEIFDDQFSVERPDGSNFTLKIRSTKLEDSAMYFCASTRNRAQPQHFGDGTRLSIL.

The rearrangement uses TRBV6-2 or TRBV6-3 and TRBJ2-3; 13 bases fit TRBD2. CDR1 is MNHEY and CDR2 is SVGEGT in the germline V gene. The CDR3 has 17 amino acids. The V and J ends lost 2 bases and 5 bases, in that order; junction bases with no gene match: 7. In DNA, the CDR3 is TGTGCCAGCAGTTACCCCGGACTAGCGGGAGACTTAGATACGCAGTATTTT. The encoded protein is CASSYPGLAGDLDTQYF.